This TCR beta chain was recovered during a study of blood T cell repertoires in COVID-19. For the study at large: Acute-phase and convalescent COVID-19 samples originated in the United States, Italy and Spain. Sources were T cells, B-cell-depleted T cells, or PBMCs; the material itself was cDNA or gDNA.

The germline V gene has CDR1 SNHLY and CDR2 FYNNEI. The CDR3 runs to 16 residues. V lost 4 bases, J lost 4 bases, and 5 bases stayed unmatched. In the original processing: Estimates of nucleated cell counts were drawn from the amplification of reference gene primers. Sequencing was performed with immunoSEQ multiplex PCR; in TCRdb, only in-frame clones are kept and a portion is missing. Clone size and the V and J calls come from that table; the DNA yielded D and trimming. The sample holds just over 300,000 clones, approximately 88% seen once. The chain carries TRBV2 and TRBJ2-2; TRBD2 matches 11 bases. The sequence derives from a woman under 30 who had recovered from COVID-19. The sequenced material came from PBMCs or T cells enriched from blood (not recorded which). CDR3 DNA sequence: TGTGCCAGCAGTGCCCTAGCGGGGGGTGGCACCGGGGAGCTGTTTTTT. This codes for CASSALAGGGTGELFF.